Listed below are T cell receptor beta chains from one sample, sequenced in a study of CD8+CD57+ T cells in acquired aplastic anemia. TCRdb analysed the reads with MiXCR anew, one entry per CDR3 protein. Found here are approximately 70,000 distinct CDR3 sequences, about 50% of them singletons; the top ten hold over 2%. The sequenced sample consisted of sorted CD4+, CD8+, or CD8+CD57+ T cells (not recorded which) from PBMCs. The source is a human donor in good health, serving as a control. Each CDR3 is given with its conserved first and last residue. The order of the fields is clone size, D gene, V gene, J gene, CDR3 DNA, CDR3 protein. A D gene is named only where the DNA matches it firmly. Some rows have no size entry. The others give once, few or many, or a class for an expanded clone.

-	TRBD2	TRBV10-3	TRBJ2-3	TGTGCCATCAGGGGGGGGCTAGCGGGAGGGCCCACAGATACGCAGTATTTT	CAIRGGLAGGPTDTQYF
many	-	TRBV3-1	TRBJ2-2	TGTGCCAGCAGCCGGACGGGTTCCGGGGAGCTGTTTTTT	CASSRTGSGELFF
few	TRBD1	TRBV30	TRBJ1-5	TGTGCCTGGAGTCTACCTGGCAGGGGGCTCAATCAGCCCCAGCATTTT	CAWSLPGRGLNQPQHF
-	-	TRBV7-6	TRBJ2-1	TGTGCCAGCAGCTTAACCAGCGGGCCTTACAATGAGCAGTTCTTC	CASSLTSGPYNEQFF
-	-	TRBV2	TRBJ1-1	TGTGCCAGCAGCCCGGACGGGAACACTGAAGCTTTCTTT	CASSPDGNTEAFF
few	-	TRBV7-3	TRBJ1-1	TGTGCCAGCAGCCCTCGGGGGACTGAAGCTTTCTTT	CASSPRGTEAFF
-	-	TRBV29-1	TRBJ1-2	TGCAGCGTTGTCGATGGGGCTAACTATGGCTACACCTTC	CSVVDGANYGYTF
once	-	TRBV15	TRBJ1-6	TGTGCCACCAGCAGAGGCAGGGCGGGTAATTCACCCCTCCACTTT	CATSRGRAGNSPLHF
-	-	TRBV15	TRBJ2-5	TGTGCCACCAGCAGGAGGAGGAGCGAGACCCAGTACTTC	CATSRRRSETQYF
many	TRBD2	TRBV11-3	TRBJ2-5	TGTGCCAGCACTAGCGGTGGGGAAGAGACCCAGTACTTC	CASTSGGEETQYF
many	TRBD1	TRBV4-1	TRBJ1-6	TGCGCCAGCAGCCAAGAGGGACAGTCGGGTGTATCACCCCTCCACTTT	CASSQEGQSGVSPLHF
few	-	TRBV7-8	TRBJ1-3	TGTGCCAGCAGCTTCCGGGACACCATATATTTT	CASSFRDTIYF
few	TRBD2	TRBV7-6	TRBJ2-1	TGTGCCAGCAGCTCAATAGCGGGAAATGAGCAGTTCTTC	CASSSIAGNEQFF
many	-	TRBV5-5	TRBJ2-7	TGTGCCAGCAGCTTGGGGAGGGAGAGCATCGAGCAGTACTTC	CASSLGRESIEQYF
-	-	TRBV2	TRBJ1-2	TGTGCCAGCAAGTTAGGTCCTGGGGTGAACTATGGCTACACCTTC	CASKLGPGVNYGYTF
medium-sized	-	TRBV7-3	TRBJ2-5	TGTGCCAGCAGCTTAACGGTCCAAGAGACCCAGTACTTC	CASSLTVQETQYF
many	-	TRBV18	TRBJ1-5	TGTGCCAGCTCACCCCCAGGTGATTTCAGCAATCAGCCCCAGCATTTT	CASSPPGDFSNQPQHF
-	-	TRBV19	TRBJ1-3	TGTGCCAGTAGTAGCGTCCTGGGTACTGGAAACACCATATATTTT	CASSSVLGTGNTIYF
-	-	TRBV24-1	TRBJ2-2	TGTGCCACCAGTGCCAGCAGCCGGGGAAGTAAGGCCGGGGAGCTGTTTTTT	CATSASSRGSKAGELFF
medium-sized	-	TRBV7-8	TRBJ1-2	TGTGCCAGCAGCTTAGCGCACAGCAACTATGGCTACACCTTC	CASSLAHSNYGYTF
-	TRBD2	TRBV24-1	TRBJ2-2	TGTGCCACCAGTGATCAAACTACATCGGGACTAGCGGGAAACACCGGGGAGCTGTTTTTT	CATSDQTTSGLAGNTGELFF
once	TRBD2	TRBV19	TRBJ2-7	TGTGCCAGTAGTTCTAGCGGGGTCAACGAGCAGTACTTC	CASSSSGVNEQYF